This TCR beta chain comes out of a study of shared clonotypes between healthy human individuals. General study findings and limits: In having few donors, the study represented limited genetic and exposure-history diversity.

Note on this clone: Its antigen is unidentified.

Deep-level running was used for the assay. The table came from immunoSEQ multiplex PCR; TCRdb's copy has only in-frame clones and leaves some out. In the table there are hundreds of thousands of clones, roughly 77% of which are singletons. This CDR3 has 13 residues. Germline V gives CDR1 SGHTS, CDR2 YDEGEE. Between the trimmed V and J ends, which lost 4 bases and 5 bases, there was a span of 10 bases. The sample consisted of PBMCs. The sequence derives from a woman aged 40 to 49 in good health. Some clones in this sample may be carry-over from other donors' samples. The chain joins TRBV5-8 to TRBJ2-1; D not certain. Here the CDR3 reads CASSALRNNEQFF. DNA for the CDR3: TGTGCCAGCAGCGCCCTTCGGAACAATGAGCAGTTCTTC.